These 8 T cell receptor beta chains came from one sample sequenced in a study of cytomegalovirus exposure and HLA in healthy donors. PCR employed 60 Vbeta and 13 Jbeta primers. The table came from immunoSEQ multiplex PCR; TCRdb's copy has only in-frame clones and leaves some out. The sample holds more than 90,000 clones, over 60% seen once. Sequencing was done on a sample of PBMCs. The origin of the receptors is a woman in her 30s in good health and CMV-seronegative.

This chain connects TRBV7-3 to TRBJ2-7, with 11 bases identical to TRBD2. Germline CDR1 is SGHTA and CDR2 is FQGTGA. Trimming cost V 0 bases and J 6 bases; bases outside gene matches: 13. The CDR3 covers 18 residues. CDR3 amino acids: CASSLTSPWLAGGTEQYF. The CDR3 DNA reads TGTGCCAGCAGCTTAACGTCTCCCTGGCTAGCGGGAGGCACCGAGCAGTACTTC.

V gene TRBV19 combines with J gene TRBJ2-1, with 12 bases matching TRBD2. CDR3 length: 18 amino acids. The trim removed 6 bases at V and 8 bases at J, leaving 17 bases unmatched. Germline assignment: CDR1 LNHDA and CDR2 SQIVND (reference sequence). This chain's CDR3 is CASRMGLAGGPAGDEQFF. Here the CDR3 DNA reads TGTGCCAGTAGAATGGGGCTAGCGGGAGGGCCGGCAGGGGATGAGCAGTTCTTC.

The rearrangement links TRBV10-3 to TRBJ2-7, with a tentative D call TRBD2 (6 bases). V was cut by 10 bases and J by 3 bases, with 13 bases left in between. Germline CDR1 ENHRY, CDR2 SYGVKD. The CDR3 consists of 12 residues. This chain's CDR3 is CATTFSGYEQYF. The CDR3 DNA reads TGTGCCACAACATTTAGCGGCTACGAGCAGTACTTC.

The chain recombines TRBV28 with TRBJ2-7; 7 nucleotides agree with TRBD1. The CDR3 contains 12 residues. Germline CDR1 is MDHEN and CDR2 is SYDVKM. V lost 2 bases to trimming and J lost 6 bases; unmatched junction nucleotides: 1. CDR3 DNA: TGTGCCAGCAGTTTACCAGGGGGCGAGCAGTACTTC. Translation gives CASSLPGGEQYF.

The chain employs TRBV5-1 and TRBJ1-2; D gene ambiguous. Per the germline V gene, CDR1 is SGHRS and CDR2 is YFSETQ. The length of the CDR3 is 14 residues. V shed 5 bases and J shed 6 bases, with 17 bases lying between them. The CDR3 region is CASRAGSAVDGYTF. The CDR3 coding sequence is TGCGCCAGCAGAGCCGGGAGTGCGGTGGATGGCTACACCTTC.

V usage is TRBV7-2 and J usage is TRBJ2-3; D may be TRBD2 (5 bases). Per germline, CDR1 SGHTA and CDR2 FQGNSA. V gave up 2 bases and J gave up 0 bases, with 12 bases separating them. The length of the CDR3 is 16 residues. The CDR3 sequence is CASSLIGGFSTDTQYF. DNA of the CDR3: TGTGCCAGCAGCTTAATCGGCGGGTTCAGCACAGATACGCAGTATTTT.

The rearrangement uses TRBV11-1 and TRBJ2-7; D perhaps matches TRBD2 (5 bases). Trimming stripped 0 bases from V and 3 bases from J, with 6 bases between. CDR1 and CDR2 (germline): SGHAT, FQDESV (reference sequence). The CDR3 runs to 13 residues. The CDR3 protein is CASSLAEVYEQYF. The CDR3 DNA reads as TGTGCCAGCAGCTTAGCGGAGGTCTACGAGCAGTACTTC.

The chain recombines TRBV30 with TRBJ1-4; unclear D gene. This CDR3 is 13 amino acids long. Trimming removed 2 bases from V and 0 bases from J, with 4 bases in between. CDR1 GTSNPN and CDR2 SVGIG come from the germline V gene (reference sequence). CDR3 DNA sequence: TGTGCCTGGAGTACTGCAACTAATGAAAAACTGTTTTTT. This codes for CAWSTATNEKLFF.